This T cell receptor (beta chain) was captured by sequencing in a study of technical replicates of blood from a handful of donors. CDR1 and CDR2 from the germline V gene are GTSNPN and SVGIG (reference sequence). The CDR3 contains 15 residues. Trimming shortened V by 0 bases and J by 0 bases, and 10 bases separated the two germline ends. The assay was immunoSEQ multiplex PCR, and TCRdb's table has in-frame clones only and misses some. The table lists approximately 73,000 clones, over 90% of them singletons. The J gene is TRBJ2-3, the V gene TRBV30, with a possible D match to TRBD2 (5 bases). The source of this sequence is a human donor in good health. The sample comprised T cells isolated from PBMCs. The CDR3 protein is CAWSVLVSSTDTQYF. The CDR3 bases are TGTGCCTGGAGTGTACTAGTCAGCAGCACAGATACGCAGTATTTT.